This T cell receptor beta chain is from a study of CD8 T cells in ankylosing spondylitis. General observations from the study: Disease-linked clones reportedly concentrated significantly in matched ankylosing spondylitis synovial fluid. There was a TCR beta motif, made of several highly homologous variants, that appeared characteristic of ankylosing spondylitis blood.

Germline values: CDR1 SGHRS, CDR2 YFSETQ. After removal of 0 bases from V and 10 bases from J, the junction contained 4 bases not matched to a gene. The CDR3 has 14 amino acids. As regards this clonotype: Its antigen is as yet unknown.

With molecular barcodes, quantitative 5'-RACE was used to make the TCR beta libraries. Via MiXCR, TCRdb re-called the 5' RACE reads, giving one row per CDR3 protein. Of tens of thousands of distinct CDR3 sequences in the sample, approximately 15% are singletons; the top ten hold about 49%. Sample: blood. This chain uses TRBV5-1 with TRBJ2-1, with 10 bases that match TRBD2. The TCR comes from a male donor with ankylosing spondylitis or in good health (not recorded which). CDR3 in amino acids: CASSLVGSGREQFF. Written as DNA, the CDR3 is TGCGCCAGCAGCTTGGTTGGTAGCGGGAGGGAGCAGTTCTTC.